One and the same sample provided the 21 T cell receptor beta chains below, sequenced in a study of shared clonotypes between healthy human individuals. Sequenced by immunoSEQ multiplex PCR; TCRdb stores in-frame clones only, minus some. The sample contains 1,500,000 or so clones, about 98.5% of which appear only once. The sample taken for sequencing was naive CD4+ T cells sorted from blood. Subset defined: CD45RA+ positively selected. Receptors were obtained from a man in his thirties or forties in good health.

V and J are TRBV9 and TRBJ1-2; D possibly corresponds to TRBD1 (5 bases). Germline V gene data show CDR1 as SGDLS and CDR2 as YYNGEE. Trimming cost V 0 bases and J 7 bases, with 19 bases left between them. This CDR3 is 16 amino acids long. In DNA, the CDR3 is TGTGCCAGCAGCGTAGCGACTCTGGGGGACCTTTTTGGCTACACCTTC. Amino acid sequence: CASSVATLGDLFGYTF.

The chain employs TRBV25-1 and TRBJ2-1; 14 positions match TRBD2. The CDR3 length is 18 residues. Trimming at V came to 4 bases and at J to 1 base, leaving 6 bases not matched to a gene. Germline CDR1 is MGHDK and CDR2 is SYGVNS. The CDR3 DNA sequence: TGTGCCAGCAGTGCCGGGACTAGCGGGAGACGATCCTACAATGAGCAGTTCTTC. This translates into CASSAGTSGRRSYNEQFF.

As regards this clone: At the DNA level, this CDR3 is encoded by other sequences in the same sample as well. This chain links TRBV29-1 with TRBJ2-5; D may be TRBD1 (5 bases). Per the germline V gene, CDR1 is SQVTM and CDR2 is ANQGSEA. V was cut by 6 bases and J by 1 base, with 9 bases left in between. The CDR3 covers 12 residues. The CDR3 bases are TGCAGCGTCCGGACACCCCAAGAGACCCAGTACTTC. Translation: CSVRTPQETQYF.

The chain combines TRBV6-1 with TRBJ1-1; D may be TRBD1 (5 bases). The CDR3 is 11 amino acids. Trimming removed 7 bases from V and 5 bases from J, with 8 bases in between. CDR1 and CDR2 from the germline V gene are MNHNS and SASEGT. The CDR3 reads CASKGNTEAFF. The CDR3 DNA sequence: TGTGCCAGCAAGGGGAATACTGAAGCTTTCTTT.

V is TRBV28 and J is TRBJ2-4; the D call may be TRBD1 or TRBD2 (5 bases each). Trimming left V 6 bases short and J 0 bases short, with 12 bases between. Germline V gene lookup returns CDR1 MDHEN and CDR2 SYDVKM. This CDR3 contains 15 residues. The CDR3 coding sequence is TGTGCCAGCAGCAGGGAGTCCTTAGCCAAAAACATTCAGTACTTC. Encoded protein: CASSRESLAKNIQYF.

The rearrangement uses TRBV16 and TRBJ2-7; no clear D gene. CDR1 is KGHSY and CDR2 is FQNENV in the germline V gene. The CDR3 has 11 residues. V was trimmed by 2 bases and J by 5 bases, leaving 4 bases between them. In nucleotides, the CDR3 is TGTGCCAGCAGCCAACTGAACGAGCAGTACTTC. Encoded protein: CASSQLNEQYF.

CDR3 coding DNA: TGCAGCGTTGAGTTTCGTTTGTTGGATACGCAGTATTTT. Its translation: CSVEFRLLDTQYF. The chain uses TRBV29-1 and TRBJ2-3; D is unclear. The germline gives CDR1 SQVTM, CDR2 ANQGSEA. V was clipped by 3 bases and J by 6 bases, with 13 bases between them. The CDR3 totals 13 residues.

The rearrangement links TRBV11-1 to TRBJ2-7, with 7 bases fitting TRBD1. J was trimmed by 0 bases and V by 2 bases; bases with no gene match: 7. From germline, CDR1 is SGHAT and CDR2 FQDESV (reference sequence). The CDR3 extends over 16 amino acids. The DNA of the CDR3 is TGTGCCAGCAGCTTAAGGGGGCCGGGAAGCTCCTACGAGCAGTACTTC. Its protein product is CASSLRGPGSSYEQYF.

This sequence joins TRBV7-9 and TRBJ2-3; TRBD2 aligns across 9 bases. This CDR3 has 17 amino acids. J was trimmed by 0 bases and V by 6 bases; bases with no gene match: 10. The germline gives CDR1 SEHNR, CDR2 FQNEAQ (reference sequence). CDR3 protein: CASRKGSSGTSTDTQYF. CDR3 nucleotides: TGTGCCAGCAGGAAGGGGTCTAGCGGGACTAGCACAGATACGCAGTATTTT.

The sample holds one count of this clone. This chain uses TRBV2 with TRBJ1-5; perhaps TRBD1 as D (5 bases). V lost 6 bases and J 6 bases, leaving 18 bases between the germline ends. CDR1 SNHLY and CDR2 FYNNEI come from the germline V gene. The CDR3 extends over 15 amino acids. CDR3 sequence reads: CASRLTRGTRQPQHF. The DNA for the CDR3 is TGTGCCAGCAGACTAACCCGGGGGACCCGTCAGCCCCAGCATTTT.

As concerns this clone: The sample has other DNA sequences that encode this CDR3 too. The chain combines TRBV5-1 with TRBJ1-2, with D tentatively TRBD1 (6 bases). The germline V gene has CDR1 SGHRS and CDR2 YFSETQ. Deletions cut 0 bases from V and 2 bases from J, with 8 bases between. The CDR3 spans 14 residues. DNA of the CDR3: TGCGCCAGCAGCTTGGGCCAGGGGAACTATGGCTACACCTTC. As protein: CASSLGQGNYGYTF.

The CDR3 DNA reads as TGTGCCAGCAGAATGTACAGGGGTAATGAAAAACTGTTTTTT. This gives the protein CASRMYRGNEKLFF. This chain links TRBV6-5 with TRBJ1-4; 7 nucleotides align to TRBD1. V was clipped by 6 bases and J by 4 bases; unmatched bases: 5. Germline CDR1 MNHEY, CDR2 SVGAGI. This CDR3 comprises 14 residues.

Worth noting for this clone: This CDR3 is also generated by other DNA sequences in the sample. The V call is TRBV7-2, the J call TRBJ2-3; 7 nucleotides match TRBD1. The germline CDR1 and CDR2 sequences are SGHTA and FQGNSA. CDR3 length: 15 residues. Trimming cost V 2 bases and J 1 base; bases outside gene matches: 3. CDR3 DNA: TGTGCCAGCAGCTTAAACAGGGGTGGCACAGATACGCAGTATTTT. Its protein product is CASSLNRGGTDTQYF.

CDR3 DNA: TGCGCCAGCAGCTTCCGGGACAAGAACACCGGGGAGCTGTTTTTT. Residues: CASSFRDKNTGELFF. The chain joins TRBV5-1 to TRBJ2-2; D is possibly TRBD1 (6 bases). Germline CDR1 is SGHRS and CDR2 is YFSETQ. This CDR3 is built from 15 residues. V was trimmed by 2 bases and J by 1 base, leaving 9 bases between them.

V is TRBV11-2 and J is TRBJ2-7; tentatively, D is TRBD2 (5 bases). V gave up 2 bases and J gave up 6 bases, with 11 bases separating them. This CDR3 region has 13 residues. Per the germline V gene, CDR1 is SGHAT and CDR2 is FQNNGV. The CDR3 reads CASSLLTGSEQYF. The CDR3 nucleotides read TGTGCCAGCAGCTTACTAACGGGGAGCGAGCAGTACTTC.

This rearrangement joins TRBV5-8 to TRBJ2-5; TRBD1 matches 9 bases. This CDR3 has 15 residues. The ends lost 4 bases at V and 5 bases at J; junction bases unmatched: 9. Germline lookup yields CDR1 SGHTS and CDR2 YDEGEE. The CDR3 nucleotides are TGTGCCAGCAGCCCGGGACAGGGCCCTTGGGAGACCCAGTACTTC. Translation: CASSPGQGPWETQYF.

This clone was picked up one time. The genes are TRBV5-1 and TRBJ1-1; D may be TRBD1 (5 bases). The CDR3 length is 13 residues. CDR1 and CDR2 (germline): SGHRS, YFSETQ. V shed 7 bases and J shed 1 base, with 11 bases lying between them. CDR3 DNA: TGCGCCAGCGGCCAACAGGAGAACACTGAAGCTTTCTTT. Protein sequence: CASGQQENTEAFF.

The rearrangement uses TRBV18 and TRBJ1-5, with D unresolved. V was clipped by 5 bases and J by 0 bases, with 8 bases between them. Germline V gene sequence: CDR1 KGHSH, CDR2 LQKENI. The CDR3 runs 14 residues. The CDR3 coding sequence is TGTGCCAGCTCAGGGCTCTATAGCAATCAGCCCCAGCATTTT. It specifies CASSGLYSNQPQHF.

This sequence joins TRBV5-1 and TRBJ2-2, with D perhaps TRBD1 or TRBD2 (5 bases each). Between the trimmed V and J ends, which lost 1 base and 6 bases, there was a span of 7 bases. The CDR3 totals 13 residues. CDR1 SGHRS and CDR2 YFSETQ come from the germline V gene. This CDR3 reads CASSLWGSGELFF. The CDR3 coding sequence is TGCGCCAGCAGCTTGTGGGGGTCCGGGGAGCTGTTTTTT.

This clone was observed once. The chain links TRBV12-5 to TRBJ2-1; possible D gene TRBD1, 6 bases. The CDR3 is made up of 14 amino acids. The ends were cut back, 1 base at V and 10 bases at J, with 14 bases in the middle. In germline, CDR1 is LGHNT, CDR2 FRNRAP. The CDR3 here is CASGLGMSGQEQFF. In nucleotides, the CDR3 is TGTGCTAGTGGTTTGGGTATGTCAGGACAGGAGCAGTTCTTC.

This chain uses TRBV10-3 with TRBJ2-1; D not certain. V was cut by 6 bases and J by 10 bases, with 10 bases left in between. CDR1 and CDR2 from the germline V gene are ENHRY and SYGVKD. The CDR3 is made up of 11 amino acids. The CDR3 DNA is TGTGCCATCAGCTCGACGGACGAGCAGTTCTTC. It specifies CAISSTDEQFF.